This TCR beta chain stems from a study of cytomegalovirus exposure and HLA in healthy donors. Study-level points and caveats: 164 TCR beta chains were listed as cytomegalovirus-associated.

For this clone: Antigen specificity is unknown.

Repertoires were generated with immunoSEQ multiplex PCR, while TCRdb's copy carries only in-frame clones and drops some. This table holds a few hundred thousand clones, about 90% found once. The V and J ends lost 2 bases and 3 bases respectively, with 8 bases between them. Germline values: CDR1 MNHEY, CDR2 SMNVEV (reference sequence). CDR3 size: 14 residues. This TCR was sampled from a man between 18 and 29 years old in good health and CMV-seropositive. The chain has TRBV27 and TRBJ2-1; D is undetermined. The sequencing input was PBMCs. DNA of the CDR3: TGTGCCAGCAGTTTAGACGGCGGCTACAATGAGCAGTTCTTC. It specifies CASSLDGGYNEQFF.